This T cell receptor (beta chain) was documented in a study of response to subunit inactivated influenza vaccine. Study findings and constraints: Authors suggested each seasonal flu vaccination may recruit only limited numbers of new T cells.

TCRdb reprocessed the RT-PCR reads with MiXCR, giving one entry per CDR3 protein. This sample has roughly 710,000 distinct CDR3 sequences; about 15% occur once, and the top ten carry 6.5% to 8%. Many counts were recorded for this clonotype. Its antigen is unknown. Per the germline V gene, CDR1 is SGHTA and CDR2 is FQGNSA. The V and J ends lost 1 base and 3 bases, in that order; junction bases with no gene match: 9. The CDR3 contains 16 residues. The sequencing used PBMCs from blood, collected less than 15 days before vaccination. This receptor was taken from a man between 45 and 60 years old who received an inactivated influenza vaccine. The chain recombines TRBV7-2 with TRBJ2-7; 7 bases map to TRBD2. The CDR3 region has the DNA TGTGCCAGCAGCTTAGGCGGTGGCGGGAGTATCTACGAGCAGTACTTC. Translating it yields CASSLGGGGSIYEQYF.